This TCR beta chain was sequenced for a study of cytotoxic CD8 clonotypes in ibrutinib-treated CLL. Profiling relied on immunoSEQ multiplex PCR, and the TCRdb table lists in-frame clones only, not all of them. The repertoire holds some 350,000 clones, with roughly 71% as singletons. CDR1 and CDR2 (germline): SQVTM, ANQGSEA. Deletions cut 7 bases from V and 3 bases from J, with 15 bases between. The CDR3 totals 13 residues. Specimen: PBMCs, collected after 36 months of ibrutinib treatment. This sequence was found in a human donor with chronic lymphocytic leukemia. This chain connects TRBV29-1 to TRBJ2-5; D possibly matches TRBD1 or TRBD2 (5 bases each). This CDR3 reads CSAPGTNKETQYF. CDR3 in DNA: TGCAGCGCCCCGGGGACGAACAAAGAGACCCAGTACTTC.